This passage covers 13 T cell receptor beta chains from one sample sequenced in a study of cytomegalovirus exposure and HLA in healthy donors. Some clones are missing from TCRdb's copy, which holds only in-frame ones; the method was immunoSEQ multiplex PCR. The sample includes around 160,000 clones, around four fifths seen only once; the top ten take 2% to 2.5%. Specimen: PBMCs. The source is a young man in good health and CMV-seropositive.

The J gene is TRBJ1-2, the V gene TRBV7-9; D call uncertain. V dropped 1 base and J dropped 4 bases, with 4 bases sitting between them. Germline assignment: CDR1 SEHNR and CDR2 FQNEAQ (reference sequence). The CDR3 spans 12 residues. CDR3 sequence reads: CASSLDTYGYTF. Written as DNA, the CDR3 is TGTGCCAGCAGCTTAGACACCTATGGCTACACCTTC.

DNA for the CDR3: TGTGCTAGCGGACAGGGTTCAACGGACCAGTACTTC. As protein: CASGQGSTDQYF. This chain joins TRBV7-7 and TRBJ2-5, with TRBD1 identical over 8 bases. Germline loops: CDR1 SSHAT, CDR2 FNYEAQ (reference sequence). This CDR3 has 12 amino acids.

This clone was seen a single time. The chain combines TRBV10-3 with TRBJ2-1, with a possible D match to TRBD1 (5 bases). V shed 1 base and J shed 4 bases, with 11 bases lying between them. In germline, CDR1 is ENHRY, CDR2 SYGVKD. The CDR3 loop spans 15 amino acids. Here the CDR3 DNA reads TGTGCCATCAGTGAGTTTTCCCAGGGTTACAATGAGCAGTTCTTC. Amino acid sequence: CAISEFSQGYNEQFF.

The chain is built from TRBV7-3 and TRBJ2-7; no definite D call. The ends were cut back, 2 bases at V and 0 bases at J, with 8 bases in the middle. CDR3 length equals 14 residues. Germline lookup yields CDR1 SGHTA and CDR2 FQGTGA. CDR3 bases: TGTGCCAGCAGCTTATGGCCCAACTCCTACGAGCAGTACTTC. Its protein product is CASSLWPNSYEQYF.

The V and J genes are TRBV7-9 and TRBJ1-3; no clear D. The germline CDR1 and CDR2 sequences are SEHNR and FQNEAQ (reference sequence). V lost 5 bases to trimming and J lost 0 bases, with 14 bases between them. The CDR3 loop spans 16 amino acids. The DNA for the CDR3 is TGTGCCAGCAGCACTAGTAGGGCCCACTCTGGAAACACCATATATTTT. Protein sequence: CASSTSRAHSGNTIYF.

V is TRBV5-6 and J is TRBJ2-1, with TRBD2 matching 9 bases. This CDR3 spans 15 amino acids. Germline V CDR1 and CDR2: SGHDT, YYEEEE. Germline trimming cut 4 bases from V and 5 bases from J; bases unmatched to any gene: 7. The CDR3 DNA sequence: TGTGCCAGCAGCGGGGGACTAGCTTTCCACAATGAGCAGTTCTTC. This encodes CASSGGLAFHNEQFF.

The rearrangement joins TRBV6-6 to TRBJ1-1; 7 nucleotides match TRBD1. V shed 5 bases and J 5 bases; nucleotides not matched to a gene: 5. CDR3 length: 13 amino acids. Germline V CDR1 and CDR2: MNHNY, SVGAGI (reference sequence). CDR3 coding DNA: TGTGCCAGCAGTCCAGGGGGGTGGACTGAAGCTTTCTTT. Its translation is CASSPGGWTEAFF.

The chain joins TRBV4-1 to TRBJ2-2; TRBD2 matches at 12 bases. CDR3 length: 18 residues. The germline V gene has CDR1 MGHRA and CDR2 YSYEKL. Trimming took 6 bases from V and 5 from J; bases not matched to a gene: 13. CDR3 loop: CASRGILAGGPRTGELFF. As DNA, the CDR3 is TGCGCCAGCAGGGGGATTCTAGCGGGGGGGCCGCGGACCGGGGAGCTGTTTTTT.

The V call is TRBV6-6, the J call TRBJ1-3, with D possibly matching TRBD1 (5 bases). Germline CDR1 MNHNY, CDR2 SVGAGI (reference sequence). Trimming removed 1 base from V and 0 bases from J, with 10 bases in between. CDR3 length equals 16 residues. The CDR3 DNA follows: TGTGCCAGCAGTTACTTGGGGACTCCCTCTGGAAACACCATATATTTT. This codes for CASSYLGTPSGNTIYF.

J is TRBJ2-7 and V is TRBV7-6; TRBD2 matches 7 bases. The CDR3 contains 14 residues. Germline trimming cut 5 bases from V and 3 bases from J; bases unmatched to any gene: 7. Germline V gene lookup returns CDR1 SGHVS and CDR2 FNYEAQ. The CDR3 DNA follows: TGTGCCAGCAGCCGGGACCGCGGGGGCTACGAGCAGTACTTC. This translates into CASSRDRGGYEQYF.

The CDR3 DNA reads TGTGCCAGCAGCTTAGATCGAGGGTGGGCTTTCTTT. Protein: CASSLDRGWAFF. The rearrangement joins TRBV7-2 to TRBJ1-1; unclear D gene. With 1 base removed from V and 11 bases from J, the gap between germline ends came to 11 bases. The CDR3 covers 12 residues. The germline gives CDR1 SGHTA, CDR2 FQGNSA. Using reference TRBV7-2 and TRBJ1-1 for the parts outside the CDR3, the full variable domain is GAGVSQSPSNKVTEKGKDVELRCDPISGHTALYWYRQSLGQGLEFLIYFQGNSAPDKSGLPSDRFSAERTGGSVSTLTIQRTQQEDSAVYLCASSLDRGWAFFGQGTRLTVV.

The chain recombines TRBV9 with TRBJ2-5; the match to TRBD1 covers 8 bases. The germline gives CDR1 SGDLS, CDR2 YYNGEE. There are 15 residues in the CDR3. The V segment lost 0 bases and the J segment 6 bases; nucleotides outside the gene matches: 7. CDR3 bases: TGTGCCAGCAGCGTAGAGGCAGGGGGCGTCAAGACCCAGTACTTC. It translates to CASSVEAGGVKTQYF.

The chain employs TRBV18 and TRBJ2-3; TRBD1 agrees at 9 bases. Trimming removed 3 bases from V and 3 bases from J; junction bases left unmatched: 13. From germline, CDR1 is KGHSH and CDR2 LQKENI. The CDR3 covers 18 residues. CDR3: CASSPAGTGTGQTDTQYF. CDR3 in DNA: TGTGCCAGCTCACCGGCCGGGACCGGGACAGGGCAAACAGATACGCAGTATTTT.